These T cell receptor beta chains were read from a single sample in a study of T cell responses to AZD1222 COVID-19 vaccine. Sequenced by immunoSEQ multiplex PCR; TCRdb stores in-frame clones only, minus some. This sample has 180,000 or so clones, with roughly 91% found just once. The input for sequencing was peripheral blood, taken 28 days after the second dose of the MenACWY control vaccine. Source of these receptors: an adult who received the MenACWY meningococcal vaccine as a control. Both conserved end residues are part of each CDR3. A D gene is named only where the DNA matches it firmly. Expanded clones get a size class; other rows say once, few or many, or leave the size out.

v_gene	d_gene	j_gene	abundance	CDR3aa	CDR3nt
TRBV6-5	.	TRBJ1-2	.	CASSHTRRTGYGYTF	TGTGCCAGCAGTCATACGCGCAGGACTGGCTATGGCTACACCTTC
TRBV7-8	.	TRBJ1-5	.	CASSFDRSPWPQHF	TGTGCCAGCAGCTTTGACAGGTCGCCGTGGCCCCAGCATTTT
TRBV4-1	TRBD2	TRBJ2-7	.	CASSQAWGLAGEDEQYF	TGCGCCAGCAGCCAAGCCTGGGGACTAGCGGGGGAGGATGAGCAGTACTTC
TRBV6-6	.	TRBJ2-6	.	CASLFYGANVLTF	TGTGCCAGTCTCTTTTATGGGGCCAACGTCCTGACTTTC
TRBV2	.	TRBJ1-5	.	CASRSGYSNQPQHF	TGTGCCAGCAGGTCAGGTTATAGCAATCAGCCCCAGCATTTT
TRBV2	TRBD2	TRBJ2-7	.	CASTVGLAGSYEQYF	TGTGCCAGCACTGTGGGACTAGCGGGCTCCTACGAGCAGTACTTC
TRBV6-5	.	TRBJ1-4	.	CASSSQYNEKLFF	TGTGCCAGCAGTTCACAGTATAATGAAAAACTGTTTTTT
TRBV19	TRBD1	TRBJ1-1	.	CASSMLGTGTEAFF	TGTGCCAGTAGTATGCTTGGGACAGGGACTGAAGCTTTCTTT
TRBV7-8	.	TRBJ2-6	.	CASSRRRDSFSGANVLTF	TGTGCCAGCAGCCGCCGCCGGGACTCGTTCTCTGGGGCCAACGTCCTGACTTTC
TRBV6-7	.	TRBJ2-5	.	CASSYPGQAGETQYF	TGTGCCAGCAGTTACCCCGGGCAGGCGGGGGAGACCCAGTACTTC
TRBV30	.	TRBJ1-6	few	CAWSPRAGPLHF	TGTGCCTGGTCCCCCCGAGCCGGACCCCTCCACTTT
TRBV7-2	TRBD1	TRBJ2-7	.	CASSQQRQGENEQYF	TGTGCCAGCAGCCAACAACGACAGGGGGAGAACGAGCAGTACTTC
TRBV18	.	TRBJ1-6	.	CASSPQSSYNSPLHF	TGTGCCAGCTCACCACAGAGTTCCTATAATTCACCCCTCCACTTT
TRBV3-1/TRBV3-2	.	TRBJ2-1	.	CASSQDRHNEQFF	TGTGCCAGCAGCCAAGATCGTCACAATGAGCAGTTCTTC
TRBV7-9	TRBD1	TRBJ1-2	.	CASSFGGGGRRNNYGYTF	TGTGCCAGCAGCTTTGGAGGGGGCGGGCGCAGGAATAACTATGGCTACACCTTC
TRBV14	.	TRBJ1-2	.	CASGGSGLGYTF	TGTGCCAGCGGGGGATCCGGTTTAGGCTACACCTTC
TRBV7-3	TRBD1	TRBJ1-1	.	CASSPDRGQTEAFF	TGTGCCAGCAGCCCGGACAGGGGGCAGACTGAAGCTTTCTTT
TRBV25-1	.	TRBJ1-1	.	CASSESWALEAFF	TGTGCCAGCAGTGAATCTTGGGCCCTTGAAGCTTTCTTT
TRBV6-1	.	TRBJ1-3	many	CASSEVGVFSGNTIYF	TGTGCCAGCAGTGAAGTGGGCGTCTTCTCTGGAAACACCATATATTTT
TRBV18	.	TRBJ2-1	.	CASSPGRPSNIDEQFF	TGTGCCAGCTCACCGGGCCGCCCTAGCAATATCGATGAGCAGTTCTTC
TRBV5-4	.	TRBJ1-1	.	CASSLARGPPSEAFF	TGTGCCAGCAGCTTGGCGCGGGGACCCCCTTCTGAAGCTTTCTTT
TRBV30	TRBD2	TRBJ2-1	once	CAWSVLAGSYNEQFF	TGTGCCTGGAGTGTACTAGCGGGGTCCTACAATGAGCAGTTCTTC
TRBV5-1	.	TRBJ1-2	.	CASSHERAPDYGYTF	TGCGCCAGCAGCCACGAGAGGGCTCCCGACTATGGCTACACCTTC
TRBV7-6	.	TRBJ2-5	.	CASSLTASQETQYF	TGTGCCAGCAGCTTAACAGCCAGCCAAGAGACCCAGTACTTC
TRBV10-3	TRBD2	TRBJ2-5	.	CAISESGTSRRGETQYF	TGTGCCATCAGTGAGTCAGGGACTAGCCGGAGGGGAGAGACCCAGTACTTC
TRBV7-2	TRBD1	TRBJ1-1	.	CASLYVTGTFGAEAFF	TGTGCCAGCCTGTATGTGACAGGGACCTTTGGGGCTGAAGCTTTCTTT
TRBV28	.	TRBJ1-2	.	CASSLGFSYGYTF	TGTGCCAGCAGTTTGGGTTTTTCCTATGGCTACACCTTC
TRBV5-5	.	TRBJ2-5	.	CASSLEGAKTQYF	TGTGCCAGCAGCTTGGAAGGTGCGAAGACCCAGTACTTC
TRBV18	TRBD1	TRBJ1-1	.	CASSPGQGANTEAFF	TGTGCCAGCTCACCCGGACAGGGGGCGAACACTGAAGCTTTCTTT
TRBV20-1	.	TRBJ1-2	.	CSARQSSYTF	TGCAGTGCTAGACAGAGTAGCTACACCTTC
TRBV4-3	.	TRBJ2-7	few	CASSQDPGRGSYEQYF	TGCGCCAGCAGCCAAGATCCCGGGCGAGGGTCCTACGAGCAGTACTTC
TRBV19	.	TRBJ1-1	.	CASSWGRAYTEAFF	TGTGCCAGTAGTTGGGGTCGGGCTTACACTGAAGCTTTCTTT
TRBV6-5	.	TRBJ2-6	.	CASSFQQVSGANVLTF	TGTGCCAGCAGTTTCCAACAAGTCTCTGGGGCCAACGTCCTGACTTTC
TRBV3-1/TRBV3-2	TRBD2	TRBJ2-3	.	CASSRLAGGPDTQYF	TGTGCCAGCAGCCGACTAGCGGGCGGGCCAGATACGCAGTATTTT
TRBV2	TRBD1	TRBJ2-1	.	CASSRDRASYNEQFF	TGTGCCAGCAGTCGAGACAGGGCGTCCTACAATGAGCAGTTCTTC
TRBV20-1	.	TRBJ1-2	.	CSAERGGSYTF	TGCAGTGCTGAAAGGGGCGGGAGCTACACCTTC
TRBV20-1	.	TRBJ1-1	.	CSVRDITEAFF	TGCAGTGTACGGGACATAACTGAAGCTTTCTTT
TRBV7-8	.	TRBJ1-3	.	CASSLADMRSGNTIYF	TGTGCCAGCAGCTTAGCGGACATGCGATCTGGAAACACCATATATTTT
TRBV3-1/TRBV3-2	TRBD2	TRBJ2-7	once	CASSQDPAGGSSYEQYF	TGTGCCAGCAGCCAAGATCCGGCGGGGGGGAGCTCCTACGAGCAGTACTTC
TRBV18	.	TRBJ1-5	.	CASSPDTDNQPQHF	TGTGCCAGCTCACCAGACACCGACAATCAGCCCCAGCATTTT
TRBV28	.	TRBJ1-5	.	CASNSGSNQPQHF	TGTGCCTCAAACTCCGGGAGCAATCAGCCCCAGCATTTT
TRBV7-9	.	TRBJ2-3	.	CASSFLPSDTQYF	TGTGCCAGCAGCTTTCTACCCTCGGATACGCAGTATTTT
TRBV3-1/TRBV3-2	TRBD1	TRBJ1-6	many	CASSWDSNSPLHF	TGTGCCAGCAGCTGGGACAGTAATTCACCCCTCCACTTT
TRBV6-1	.	TRBJ1-5	.	CASSEDRAGPQHF	TGTGCCAGCAGTGAGGACCGGGCCGGGCCCCAGCATTTT
TRBV7-2	.	TRBJ1-1	.	CASSGNGVGETEAFF	TGTGCCAGCAGCGGCAACGGTGTGGGCGAGACTGAAGCTTTCTTT